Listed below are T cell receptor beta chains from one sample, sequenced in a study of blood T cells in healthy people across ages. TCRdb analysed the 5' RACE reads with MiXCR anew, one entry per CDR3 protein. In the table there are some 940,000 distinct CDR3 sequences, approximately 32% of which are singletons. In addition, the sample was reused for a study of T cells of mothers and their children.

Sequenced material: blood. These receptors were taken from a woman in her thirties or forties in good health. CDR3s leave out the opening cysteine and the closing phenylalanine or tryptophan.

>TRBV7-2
ASSLVWQGPTYEQY
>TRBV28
ASRTWTGRGELY
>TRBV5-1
ASSHGAGDEQY
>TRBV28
ASRKGAPSNQPQH
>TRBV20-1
SARVVQRITDAQY
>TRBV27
ASSFGVRAGTEAF
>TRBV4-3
ASSPLEGLNTGELF
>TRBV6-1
ASSEAGFSYEQY
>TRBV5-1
ASSLQGGSINEQF
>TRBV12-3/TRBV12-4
ASSWTGGVGYT
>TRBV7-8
ASSLGGRHQPQH
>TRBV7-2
ASSKDTGGLVTDTQY
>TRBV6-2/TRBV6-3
ASSYKGPQY
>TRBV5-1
ASSLGQIIDSPLH
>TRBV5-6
ASSWGIRTNNYGYT
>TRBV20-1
SAHDRRGANVLT
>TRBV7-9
ASSFWTGSNTEAF
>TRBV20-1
SASVLAGRSYNEQF
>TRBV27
ASSGQFSGLEQF
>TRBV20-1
SARVGIQETQY
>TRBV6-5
ASSRHGLAGGSYEQY
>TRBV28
ASSPVLSYEQY
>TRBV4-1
ASSQPLSQKLF
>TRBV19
ASSMKRQGRGNTEAF
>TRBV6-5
ASSYSLISYNEQY
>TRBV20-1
SEGTPITDTQY
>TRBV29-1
SVVRGASTDTQY
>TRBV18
ASSPRDTLHEQY
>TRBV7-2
ASSSTLDGADTQY
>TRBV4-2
ASSQDGTSGKETQY
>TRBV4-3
ASSQDGIGPIGTQY
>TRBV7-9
ASVKGTSGEYEQY
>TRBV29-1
SVERQSPYNEQY
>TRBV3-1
ASSQAGRNYGYT
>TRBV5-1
ASGLATGGFDVIYEQY